Sequencing of this TCR beta chain was carried out in a study of radiotherapy plus CTLA-4 blockade in lung cancer. Study results and caveats: Alongside interferon-beta, early blood T cell clone dynamics were reportedly the best predictor of response.

Clones were sequenced by immunoSEQ multiplex PCR, and TCRdb holds only the in-frame ones, with some missing. The repertoire holds some 50,000 clones, with just under 85% as singletons. The CDR3 is 15 residues long. Germline V gene data show CDR1 as SGHTA and CDR2 as FQGNSA. V was pared by 4 bases and J by 8 bases, with 8 bases of the junction left unmatched. Comments on this clone: The antigen is unknown.

The clonotype originates from a human donor with non-small cell lung cancer whose response to radiotherapy plus ipilimumab could not be evaluated. This sample comprised peripheral blood, obtained from a patient treated with radiotherapy plus ipilimumab. The rearrangement links TRBV7-2 to TRBJ2-1; 10 bases align to TRBD1. This CDR3 is CASSYGTGAIDEQFF. The CDR3 DNA reads as TGTGCCAGCAGCTACGGGACAGGGGCGATCGATGAGCAGTTCTTC.